Below, 3 T cell receptor beta chains from the same sample are listed, as sequenced in a study of shared clonotypes between healthy human individuals. The repertoire was sequenced with immunoSEQ multiplex PCR; TCRdb's copy has only in-frame clones and lacks some. The sample includes some 200,000 clones, around 63% of them seen just once. The source material was memory CD4+ T cells sorted from blood. Subset noted: CD45RA-negative fraction. The receptor source for this set is a man aged 25-45 years in good health.

As concerns this clone: This same CDR3 is encoded by further DNA sequences in the sample. The V call is TRBV18, the J call TRBJ1-1; D is possibly TRBD1 (6 bases). In germline, CDR1 is KGHSH, CDR2 LQKENI. V was cut by 6 bases and J by 1 base, with 9 bases left in between. CDR3 size: 13 residues. As DNA, the CDR3 is TGTGCCAGCTCTCAGGGACAGAACACTGAAGCTTTCTTT. Its protein is CASSQGQNTEAFF. The variable domain in full, with the rest retrieved from reference TRBV18 and TRBJ1-1, is NAGVMQNPRHLVRRRGQEARLRCSPMKGHSHVYWYRQLPEEGLKFMVYLQKENIIDESGMPKERFSAEFPKEGPSILRIQQVVRGDSAAYFCASSQGQNTEAFFGQGTRLTVV.

This clone was seen a few times. The rearrangement links TRBV6-4 to TRBJ1-2; 8 bases map to TRBD1. CDR1 is MRHNA and CDR2 is SNTAGT in the germline V gene. V dropped 0 bases and J dropped 8; count of bases not matched to a gene: 8. The CDR3 is made up of 15 amino acids. CDR3 amino acids: CASSDSNRGFGGYTF. CDR3 sequence (DNA): TGTGCCAGCAGTGACTCTAACAGGGGGTTCGGGGGCTACACCTTC.

The chain is built from TRBV9 and TRBJ2-1; D could derive from TRBD1 or TRBD2 (5 bases each). Trimming shortened V by 0 bases and J by 5 bases, and 15 bases separated the two germline ends. The CDR3 has 16 residues. Germline CDR1 SGDLS, CDR2 YYNGEE. The CDR3 DNA is TGTGCCAGCAGCGTAGATTCCGGGGCCCTTGACAATGAGCAGTTCTTC. Translated, it gives CASSVDSGALDNEQFF.